This T cell receptor beta chain emerged from a study of cytomegalovirus exposure and HLA in healthy donors. Study-wide context: Of several hundred genotyped donors, roughly 81% grouped in the Caucasian-associated ancestry cluster.

The PCR had 60 Vbeta and 13 Jbeta primers. Study processing details: Later analysis identified tens of millions of unique TCR beta chains, 9 million to 13 million shared. The protocol was immunoSEQ multiplex PCR, while the TCRdb copy is restricted to in-frame clones and leaves out a portion. V, J and clone size derive from that table, while D and trimming were established from the DNA sequence. The data show 210,000 or so clones, about 80% seen once. Findings and caveats of the study: Rare TCR sequences predominated, though certain public TCRs were found in many donors.

Trimming took 3 bases from V and 5 from J; bases not matched to a gene: 11. Germline values: CDR1 WNHNN, CDR2 SYGVQD (reference sequence). CDR3 length: 16 amino acids. As regards this clone: The target antigen is unknown.

This receptor was identified in a woman between 45 and 60 years old in good health and CMV-seropositive. This rearrangement joins TRBV10-1 to TRBJ2-5, with TRBD2 identical over 8 bases. Sequencing input: PBMCs. CDR3: CASSDHRSSGGETQYF. The CDR3 bases are TGCGCCAGCAGTGACCACCGATCCTCGGGGGGGGAGACCCAGTACTTC.